This TCR beta chain came from a study of Graves' ophthalmopathy and Graves' hyperthyroidism. General study results and limits: Most expanded thyroid clonotypes above 0.001 frequency also appeared in blood.

Hyperthyroidism patients, aged 18 to 65, were newly diagnosed, under 2 months' duration. Diagnosis used clinical symptoms, serum thyroxine, TRAb, thyroid ultrasound and orbital computed tomography. Germline CDR1 LNHDA, CDR2 SQIVND (reference sequence). CDR3 length: 14 amino acids. Trimming cost V 7 bases and J 4 bases; bases outside gene matches: 10. RNA transcripts provided the template for amplifying TCR beta CDR3 regions. Amplification began with first-round RT-PCR using HTBI primers, then second-round multiplex PCR was performed. TCRdb re-called the multiplex PCR reads with MiXCR, one entry per CDR3 protein. Of some 1.1 million distinct CDR3 sequences in the sample, roughly two fifths are singletons; the top ten hold 8.5% to 14%. Comment on this clonotype: Its antigen is unknown.

V is TRBV19 and J is TRBJ2-7; 7 bases align to TRBD1. The receptor was derived from an adult man with Graves' hyperthyroidism. The sample taken for sequencing was peripheral blood or thyroid tissue (not recorded which). The CDR3 reads CASNSPGQNYEQYF. The CDR3 region has the DNA TGTGCCAGTAATTCCCCGGGACAGAATTACGAGCAGTACTTC.